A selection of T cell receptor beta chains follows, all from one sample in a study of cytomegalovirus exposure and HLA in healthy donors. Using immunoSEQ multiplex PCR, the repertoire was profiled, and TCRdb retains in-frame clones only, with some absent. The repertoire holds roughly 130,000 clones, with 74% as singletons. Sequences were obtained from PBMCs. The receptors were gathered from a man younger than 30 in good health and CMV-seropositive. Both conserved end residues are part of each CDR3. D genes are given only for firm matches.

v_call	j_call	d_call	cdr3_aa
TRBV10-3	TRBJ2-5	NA	CAISLGQSQETQYF
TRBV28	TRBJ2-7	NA	CASSFWQGTYEQYF
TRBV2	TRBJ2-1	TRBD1	CASTVPGQQISYNEQFF
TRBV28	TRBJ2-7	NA	CASSFEQNEQYF
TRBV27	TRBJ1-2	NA	CASSRQVNYGYTF
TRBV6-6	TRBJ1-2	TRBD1	CASSPEQGVLYGYTF
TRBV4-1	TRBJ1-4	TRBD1	CASSQFGTGVEKLFF
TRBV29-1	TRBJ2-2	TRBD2	CSVLGGGGDTGELFF
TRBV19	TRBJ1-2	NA	CASSMGRHYGYTF
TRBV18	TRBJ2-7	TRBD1	CASEDRGTHEQYF
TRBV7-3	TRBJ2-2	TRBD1	CASSLRVLPRGRAKDTGELFF
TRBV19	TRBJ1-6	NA	CASRDSTGHSPLHF
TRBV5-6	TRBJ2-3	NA	CASSWGHIPPTQYF
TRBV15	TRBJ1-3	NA	CATSRDPQDRQVSSGNTIYF
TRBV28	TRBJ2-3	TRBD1	CASSLSGQGKDTQYF
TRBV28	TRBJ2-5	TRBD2	CASSFELAGNQETQYF
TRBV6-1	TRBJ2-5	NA	CASSGTSRETQYF
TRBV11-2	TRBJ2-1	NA	CASSTTRGVHEQFF
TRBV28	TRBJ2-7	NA	CASSGGGAGSSYEQYF
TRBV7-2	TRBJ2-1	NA	CASSVYRVRSYNEQFF
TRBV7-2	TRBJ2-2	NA	CASSLVGGANTGELFF
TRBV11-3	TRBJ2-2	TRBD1	CASSPRQGQGTGELFF
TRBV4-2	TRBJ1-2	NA	CASSPVGGNYGYTF
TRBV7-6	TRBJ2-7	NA	CASSSNQGQYEQYF
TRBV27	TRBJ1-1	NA	CASRGLYTEAFF
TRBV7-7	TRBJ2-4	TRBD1	CASRAGGQGTKNIQYF
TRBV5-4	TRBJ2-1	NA	CASSSTDYNEQFF
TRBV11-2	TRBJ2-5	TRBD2	CASSRSTSLQETQYF
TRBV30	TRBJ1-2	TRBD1	CAWREQGRNYGYTF
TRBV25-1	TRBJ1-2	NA	CASSESYGYTF
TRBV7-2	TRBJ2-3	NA	CASSQGADTQYF
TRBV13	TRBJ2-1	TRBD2	CASSQLGGSSYNEQFF
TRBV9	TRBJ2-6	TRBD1	CASSPQGAGANVLTF
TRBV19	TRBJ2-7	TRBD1	CASSLLAGGFGDEQYF
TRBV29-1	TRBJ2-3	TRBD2	CSVLSGGVADTQYF
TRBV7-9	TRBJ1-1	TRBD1	CASSSPGTGDTEAFF
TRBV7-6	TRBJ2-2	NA	CASSLSQGGTGELFF
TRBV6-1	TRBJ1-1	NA	CASSATGANTEAFF
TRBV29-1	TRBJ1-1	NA	CSALLGRLGAFF
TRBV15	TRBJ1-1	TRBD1	CATSRGGTVMNTEAFF
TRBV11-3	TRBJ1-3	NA	CASSLDPAGAAGNTIYF
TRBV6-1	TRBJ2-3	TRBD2	CASRERGGTDTQYF
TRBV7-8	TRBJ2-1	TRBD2	CASSATRTSGGPLGEQFF
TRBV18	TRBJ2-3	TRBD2	CASSPGLAGRDTQYF
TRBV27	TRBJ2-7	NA	CASSLGRYYEQYF